Below, 23 T cell receptor beta chains from the same sample are listed, as sequenced in a study of identical twins. TCRdb re-analysed the 5' RACE reads in MiXCR, keeping a single row per CDR3 protein. The table shows some 330,000 distinct CDR3 sequences, with 9% occurring only once. The specimen was naive T cells sorted from blood. All receptors derive from a woman in her fifties or sixties in good health.

This clonotype was counted many times. The gene calls are TRBV6-5 and TRBJ2-5, with D maybe TRBD2 (6 bases). This CDR3 contains 14 residues. Germline V CDR1 and CDR2: MNHEY, SVGAGI. Deletions cut 0 bases from V and 4 bases from J, with 9 bases between. The CDR3, as DNA: TGTGCCAGCAGTTACTCGCTAGCGTTAGAGACCCAGTACTTC. It encodes CASSYSLALETQYF.

J is TRBJ2-1 and V is TRBV11-1; 7 bases map to TRBD1. The germline gives CDR1 SGHAT, CDR2 FQDESV (reference sequence). This CDR3 spans 14 amino acids. Trimming at V came to 8 bases and at J to 6 bases, leaving 10 bases not matched to a gene. The CDR3 DNA follows: TGTGCCAGCCGTAGTAACAGGGGACGCAATGAGCAGTTCTTC. This codes for CASRSNRGRNEQFF.

The table lists this clonotype with a few counts. The rearrangement uses TRBV15 and TRBJ2-7, with 12 bases matching TRBD2. Germline values: CDR1 LNHNV, CDR2 YYDKDF (reference sequence). This CDR3 contains 16 residues. V gave up 5 bases and J gave up 4 bases; unmatched junction bases: 9. DNA of the CDR3: TGTGCCACCAGCCCTGGACTAGCGGGAAACGGTTACGAGCAGTACTTC. Its protein product is CATSPGLAGNGYEQYF.

This clonotype has a count of ten or more. The chain combines TRBV28 with TRBJ2-2, with 11 bases aligning to TRBD1. Per germline, CDR1 MDHEN and CDR2 SYDVKM. Unmatched junction bases numbered 1, after V lost 2 bases and J lost 5 bases. The CDR3 loop spans 15 amino acids. This CDR3 is CASSLRDRGTGELFF. For the CDR3, the DNA is TGTGCCAGCAGTTTAAGGGACAGGGGGACCGGGGAGCTGTTTTTT.

The chain employs TRBV6-6 and TRBJ1-5, with a weak D call TRBD1 (6 bases). The CDR3 consists of 13 residues. Per germline, CDR1 MNHNY and CDR2 SVGAGI (reference sequence). V was cut by 4 bases and J by 6 bases, with 10 bases left in between. CDR3 coding DNA: TGTGCCAGCAGTTCTGGGGGGCGTCAGCCCCAGCATTTT. Encoded protein: CASSSGGRQPQHF.

This clonotype was observed a handful of times. The chain links TRBV5-1 to TRBJ1-5; 9 bases align to TRBD1. This CDR3 comprises 14 residues. V lost 4 bases to trimming and J lost 7 bases; unmatched junction nucleotides: 6. Germline V gives CDR1 SGHRS, CDR2 YFSETQ. In DNA, the CDR3 is TGCGCCAGCAGCGCGGGACAGGGAGCACAGCCCCAGCATTTT. It translates to CASSAGQGAQPQHF.

The J gene is TRBJ1-3, the V gene TRBV18; TRBD1 matches at 7 bases. After removal of 6 bases from V and 4 bases from J, the junction contained 12 bases not matched to a gene. Germline V gene data show CDR1 as KGHSH and CDR2 as LQKENI. The CDR3 is 16 residues long. The CDR3 DNA reads as TGTGCCAGCTCCCCGTCCGGGGACAGCCAAGGAAACACCATATATTTT. This sequence encodes CASSPSGDSQGNTIYF.

V usage is TRBV3-1 and J usage is TRBJ2-7, with D perhaps assigned TRBD1 or TRBD2 (5 bases each). Deletions cut 1 base from V and 7 bases from J, with 23 bases between. Germline V gives CDR1 LGHDT, CDR2 YNNKEL (reference sequence). This CDR3 has 17 amino acids. The CDR3 region is CASSQGGLSGWVGEQYF. For the CDR3, the DNA is TGTGCCAGCAGCCAAGGGGGGTTAAGCGGATGGGTCGGGGAGCAGTACTTC.

This clonotype has a handful of counts. V gene TRBV4-2 combines with J gene TRBJ2-1; 9 bases line up with TRBD2. The junction had 5 bases not matched to a gene; V was cut back by 2 bases and J by 6 bases. The germline gives CDR1 LGHNA, CDR2 YNFKEQ. The CDR3 spans 15 residues. CDR3 coding DNA: TGTGCCAGCAGCCAACCTAGCGGGAATGCCAATGAGCAGTTCTTC. Its translation is CASSQPSGNANEQFF.

This clonotype was detected many times. V and J are TRBV12-3 or TRBV12-4 and TRBJ2-1, with a possible D match to TRBD2 (6 bases). Trimming pared 6 bases from V and 8 bases from J, leaving 14 bases between. The CDR3 spans 13 residues. The CDR3 coding sequence is TGTGCCAGCAGCCCGACTAGTGTCTATGAGCAGTTCTTC. This sequence encodes CASSPTSVYEQFF.

Worth noting for this clonotype: Its ends do not fully match the called genes, so a read error is possible. The chain uses TRBV5-6 and TRBJ2-7; 11 bases are shared with TRBD1. CDR3 length: 15 amino acids. The germline CDR1 and CDR2 sequences are SGHDT and YYEEEE. CDR3 amino acids: CASSWGQGGSYKQYF. CDR3 nucleotide sequence: TGTGCCAGCAGCTGGGGACAGGGGGGGTCCTACAAGCAGTACTTC.

The sample holds many counts of this clonotype. The J gene is TRBJ2-1, the V gene TRBV4-1, with TRBD2 matching 8 bases. The CDR3 is 16 amino acids. Trimming took 1 base from V and 7 from J; bases not matched to a gene: 9. Germline V gene data show CDR1 as MGHRA and CDR2 as YSYEKL. The CDR3 loop is CASSQVGTSFENEQFF. The CDR3 coding sequence is TGCGCCAGCAGCCAAGTTGGGACTAGTTTTGAGAATGAGCAGTTCTTC.

The sample holds many counts of this clonotype. Germline and junction disagree at one end, which may indicate a read error. The chain has TRBV5-1 and TRBJ1-1; no clear D gene. Germline CDR1 SGHRS, CDR2 YFSETQ. CDR3 length equals 14 residues. This chain's CDR3 is CASSLTAGNTEAFF. CDR3 DNA: TGTGCCAGCAGCTTAACGGCAGGGAACACTGAAGCTTTCTTT.

This clonotype was found many times. At one end the junction does not follow the germline gene, possibly because of a read error. The V and J genes are TRBV9 and TRBJ2-6; D remains unclear. Germline loops: CDR1 SGDLS, CDR2 YYNGEE. The CDR3 has 15 amino acids. CDR3 sequence: CASSPPRFGTNVLTF. The CDR3 DNA reads TGTGCCAGCAGCCCACCCAGGTTTGGGACCAACGTCCTGACTTTC. Drawing the rest from reference TRBV9 and TRBJ2-6, the complete variable domain is DSGVTQTPKHLITATGQRVTLRCSPRSGDLSVYWYQQSLDQGLQFLIQYYNGEERAKGNILERFSAQQFPDLHSELNLSSLELGDSALYFCASSPPRFGTNVLTFGAGSRLTVL.

The sample holds many counts of this clonotype. J is TRBJ1-1 and V is TRBV27, with D hard to call. V was trimmed by 2 bases and J by 3 bases, leaving 7 bases between them. Germline-derived CDR1 and CDR2 are MNHEY and SMNVEV (reference sequence). CDR3 size: 13 residues. CDR3 residues: CASSLDGYTEAFF. The CDR3 nucleotides read TGTGCCAGCAGTTTAGACGGTTACACTGAAGCTTTCTTT.

In this sample, this clonotype turned up many times. V is TRBV7-6 and J is TRBJ2-3; no clear D gene. The CDR3 length is 12 residues. Per germline, CDR1 SGHVS and CDR2 FNYEAQ. The V end lost 5 bases, the J end lost 4 bases, and 7 bases lay between the germline ends. CDR3 DNA: TGTGCCAGCAGCCCTATTTCAGATACGCAGTATTTT. Amino acid sequence: CASSPISDTQYF.

The chain combines TRBV12-3 or TRBV12-4 with TRBJ2-7; D is undetermined. V was clipped by 6 bases and J by 5 bases, with 17 bases between them. This CDR3 has 14 amino acids. CDR3 DNA: TGTGCCAGCAGCACCCGGGCCGAAGGGAACGAGCAGTACGTC. It yields the protein CASSTRAEGNEQYV.

This clonotype was seen many times. V usage is TRBV4-1 and J usage is TRBJ1-1, with TRBD1 as a possible D gene (5 bases). CDR1 and CDR2 from the germline V gene are MGHRA and YSYEKL. Deletions cut 4 bases from V and 5 bases from J, with 14 bases between. The CDR3 extends over 14 amino acids. This CDR3 reads CASSPNWGGTEAFF. The CDR3 DNA sequence: TGCGCCAGCAGCCCCAACTGGGGGGGGACTGAAGCTTTCTTT.

This clonotype showed up just a few times. V usage is TRBV12-3 or TRBV12-4 and J usage is TRBJ2-7, with 7 bases aligning to TRBD1. This CDR3 is 13 amino acids long. Trimming cost V 6 bases and J 6 bases; bases outside gene matches: 8. DNA of the CDR3: TGTGCCAGCAGAACAGGACAGGTCAGCGAGCAGTACTTC. This codes for CASRTGQVSEQYF.

This clonotype was seen a handful of times. The chain couples TRBV9 to TRBJ2-1, with TRBD2 matching over 8 bases. Trimming cost V 4 bases and J 5 bases; bases outside gene matches: 8. The CDR3 has 15 residues. The germline CDR1 and CDR2 sequences are SGDLS and YYNGEE. CDR3 loop: CASSLRPLADNEQFF. The CDR3, as DNA: TGTGCCAGCAGCCTACGACCACTAGCGGACAATGAGCAGTTCTTC. Complete variable domain (other parts from reference TRBV9 and TRBJ2-1): DSGVTQTPKHLITATGQRVTLRCSPRSGDLSVYWYQQSLDQGLQFLIQYYNGEERAKGNILERFSAQQFPDLHSELNLSSLELGDSALYFCASSLRPLADNEQFFGPGTRLTVL.

This clonotype was detected many times. This chain uses TRBV20-1 with TRBJ1-5, with D hard to call. Between the trimmed V and J ends, which lost 3 bases and 5 bases, there was a span of 11 bases. There are 13 residues in the CDR3. The germline gives CDR1 DFQATT, CDR2 SNEGSKA (reference sequence). The CDR3 spells CSASYSLDQPQHF. The CDR3 DNA reads as TGCAGTGCTAGTTATAGTTTGGATCAGCCCCAGCATTTT.

The J gene is TRBJ1-6, the V gene TRBV12-3 or TRBV12-4; the D is unclear. The CDR3 length is 14 residues. The V gene lost 5 bases and the J gene lost 0 bases, with 5 bases spanning the gap. CDR3 nucleotide sequence: TGTGCCAGCAGTATAAGCTCCTATAATTCACCCCTCCACTTT. It is translated as CASSISSYNSPLHF.

V and J are TRBV5-1 and TRBJ2-7; 7 nucleotides align to TRBD1. After removal of 1 base from V and 4 bases from J, the junction contained 8 bases not matched to a gene. The CDR3 runs to 15 residues. CDR1 is SGHRS, CDR2 YFSETQ, per germline. The CDR3 reads CASSLRQGPPYEQYF. Here the CDR3 DNA reads TGCGCCAGCAGCTTGCGACAGGGCCCACCGTACGAGCAGTACTTC. Combining the CDR3 with reference TRBV5-1 and TRBJ2-7 gives the whole variable domain KAGVTQTPRYLIKTRGQQVTLSCSPISGHRSVSWYQQTPGQGLQFLFEYFSETQRNKGNFPGRFSGRQFSNSRSEMNVSTLELGDSALYLCASSLRQGPPYEQYFGPGTRLTVT.